Below, 22 T cell receptor beta chains from the same sample are listed, as sequenced in a study of cytomegalovirus exposure and HLA in healthy donors. The PCR ran on 60 Vbeta and 13 Jbeta primers. TCRdb's copy holds only in-frame clones and misses some; the assay was immunoSEQ multiplex PCR. The data show roughly 190,000 clones, about 80% seen once. The material sequenced was PBMCs. These receptor sequences come from a woman aged 50 to 60 in good health and CMV-seropositive.

This chain links TRBV6-6 with TRBJ2-1, with a possible D match to TRBD2 (7 bases). Germline assignment: CDR1 MNHNY and CDR2 SVGAGI (reference sequence). Trimming shortened V by 8 bases and J by 3 bases, and 14 bases separated the two germline ends. The CDR3 contains 14 residues. The CDR3 reads CASLRGGNYNEQFF. The CDR3 DNA reads TGTGCCAGCCTCCGCGGGGGCAACTACAATGAGCAGTTCTTC.

The chain combines TRBV7-2 with TRBJ2-1, with 14 bases fitting TRBD2. Germline V lookup: CDR1 SGHTA, CDR2 FQGNSA. This CDR3 comprises 19 residues. Trimming took 4 bases from V and 4 from J; bases not matched to a gene: 12. CDR3 amino acids: CASSSRTKTSGGVYNEQFF. As DNA, the CDR3 is TGTGCCAGCAGCTCAAGGACGAAGACTAGCGGGGGGGTTTACAATGAGCAGTTCTTC.

This chain joins TRBV11-2 and TRBJ2-5; tentative D call: TRBD1 (6 bases). Germline CDR1 SGHAT, CDR2 FQNNGV. The CDR3 has 15 amino acids. The ends were cut back, 6 bases at V and 4 bases at J, with 18 bases in the middle. The CDR3 region has the DNA TGTGCCAGCAGGTCTCAGGGGAAGGGGATAGAGACCCAGTACTTC. Translating it yields CASRSQGKGIETQYF. The full variable domain, its missing parts supplied by reference TRBV11-2 and TRBJ2-5, is EAGVAQSPRYKIIEKRQSVAFWCNPISGHATLYWYQQILGQGPKLLIQFQNNGVVDDSQLPKDRFSAERLKGVDSTLKIQPAKLEDSAVYLCASRSQGKGIETQYFGPGTRLLVL.

With respect to this clone: This sample also contains other DNA sequences that code for the same CDR3. The CDR3 DNA reads as TGTGCCAGCGCGGGATTGTCCTCTGGAAACACCATATATTTT. Translated: CASAGLSSGNTIYF. The chain employs TRBV6-6 and TRBJ1-3; no clear D. V lost 8 bases and J 0 bases, leaving 11 bases between the germline ends. CDR3 length: 14 amino acids. Germline assignment: CDR1 MNHNY and CDR2 SVGAGI (reference sequence).

The rearrangement links TRBV7-8 to TRBJ2-3; 7 bases fit TRBD1. Trimming cost V 6 bases and J 2 bases; bases outside gene matches: 14. The CDR3 covers 17 residues. Germline CDR1 and CDR2: SGHVS and FQNEAQ. CDR3 bases: TGTGCCAGCAGAGGCCCCTCAGGGGGTATCACCACAGATACGCAGTATTTT. Translated: CASRGPSGGITTDTQYF.

The rearrangement links TRBV5-1 to TRBJ1-1; 9 bases map to TRBD1. Unmatched junction bases numbered 5, after V lost 1 base and J lost 4 bases. This CDR3 has 15 residues. CDR1 is SGHRS and CDR2 is YFSETQ in the germline V gene. This CDR3 reads CASSLRDRDVTEAFF. The CDR3 nucleotides read TGCGCCAGCAGCTTGAGGGACAGGGATGTCACTGAAGCTTTCTTT.

This clone appeared once. The chain couples TRBV9 to TRBJ1-3, with 7 bases that match TRBD1. The CDR3 sequence is 14 residues long. V gave up 3 bases and J gave up 1 base; unmatched junction bases: 1. Germline V gene sequence: CDR1 SGDLS, CDR2 YYNGEE. The CDR3 is CASSGQGSGNTIYF. CDR3 in DNA: TGTGCCAGCAGCGGACAGGGTTCTGGAAACACCATATATTTT.

This chain uses TRBV6-6 with TRBJ1-6, with a tentative D call TRBD1 (6 bases). The ends were cut back, 5 bases at V and 0 bases at J, with 11 bases in the middle. The CDR3 runs 16 residues. Germline-derived CDR1 and CDR2 are MNHNY and SVGAGI (reference sequence). The CDR3 DNA sequence: TGTGCCAGCAGTAGGGACAAGAGCTCCTATAATTCACCCCTCCACTTT. This translates into CASSRDKSSYNSPLHF.

A note on this clone: Distinct nucleotide sequences in the sample also encode this CDR3. V is TRBV11-2 and J is TRBJ2-5, with a weak D call TRBD2 (6 bases). Trimming shortened V by 2 bases and J by 1 base, and 11 bases separated the two germline ends. Germline CDR1 and CDR2: SGHAT and FQNNGV. The CDR3 has 15 residues. The CDR3 nucleotides read TGTGCCAGCAGCTTATCCGGGGGATTCCAAGAGACCCAGTACTTC. Its translation: CASSLSGGFQETQYF.

The rearrangement uses TRBV11-2 and TRBJ2-1; 7 nucleotides line up with TRBD1. The V and J ends lost 1 base and 0 bases, in that order; junction bases with no gene match: 9. The length of the CDR3 is 18 residues. Germline loops: CDR1 SGHAT, CDR2 FQNNGV. The CDR3 bases are TGTGCCAGCAGCTTAGTCGCCGCAGGGGGATACTCCTACAATGAGCAGTTCTTC. This codes for CASSLVAAGGYSYNEQFF.

The genes are TRBV27 and TRBJ1-4; 7 bases are shared with TRBD1. The ends lost 5 bases at V and 7 bases at J; junction bases unmatched: 7. The germline gives CDR1 MNHEY, CDR2 SMNVEV (reference sequence). The CDR3 runs to 14 residues. The CDR3, as DNA: TGTGCCAGCAGTCACAGGGGATCGGGTGAAAAACTGTTTTTT. As protein: CASSHRGSGEKLFF.

The chain uses TRBV18 and TRBJ2-5; 8 bases match TRBD2. The CDR3 contains 15 residues. Germline V gives CDR1 KGHSH, CDR2 LQKENI. Trimming at V came to 3 bases and at J to 5 bases, leaving 8 bases not matched to a gene. The CDR3 loop is CASSPTAGDGETQYF. For the CDR3, the DNA is TGTGCCAGCTCACCTACAGCGGGGGACGGGGAGACCCAGTACTTC.

The chain is built from TRBV6-5 and TRBJ2-7; perhaps TRBD1 as D (5 bases). V was cut by 2 bases and J by 2 bases, with 10 bases left in between. Germline CDR1 reads MNHEY; CDR2 reads SVGAGI. This CDR3 comprises 14 residues. The CDR3 reads CASSYRAGTYEQYF. CDR3 bases: TGTGCCAGCAGTTACCGGGCAGGGACCTACGAGCAGTACTTC.

V is TRBV5-1 and J is TRBJ2-7, with 7 nucleotides matching TRBD2. Germline CDR1 SGHRS, CDR2 YFSETQ. This CDR3 spans 12 amino acids. The junction had 9 bases not matched to a gene; V was cut back by 9 bases and J by 6 bases. The DNA of the CDR3 is TGCGCCACCGCAGCCAGGGAGGGCGAGCAGTACTTC. Translated, it gives CATAAREGEQYF.

The rearrangement joins TRBV7-9 to TRBJ1-5; D is unclear. From germline, CDR1 is SEHNR and CDR2 FQNEAQ (reference sequence). Trimming left V 4 bases short and J 3 bases short, with 10 bases between. This CDR3 contains 14 residues. This CDR3 reads CASSSTADNQPQHF. In nucleotides, the CDR3 is TGTGCCAGCAGCTCCACGGCGGACAATCAGCCCCAGCATTTT. Looking up the rest from reference TRBV7-9 and TRBJ1-5 gives the full variable domain: DTGVSQNPRHKITKRGQNVTFRCDPISEHNRLYWYRQTLGQGPEFLTYFQNEAQLEKSRLLSDRFSAERPKGSFSTLEIQRTEQGDSAMYLCASSSTADNQPQHFGDGTRLSIL.

This clone was seen a handful of times. In DNA form, the CDR3 reads TGTGCCAGCAGTTACTCAGGCTTAGGGGTCGAGCAGTACTTC. Protein product: CASSYSGLGVEQYF. This chain links TRBV6-6 with TRBJ2-7, with a possible D match to TRBD1 (5 bases). The V and J ends lost 0 bases and 6 bases respectively, with 12 bases between them. The germline V gene encodes CDR1 MNHNY and CDR2 SVGAGI (reference sequence). The CDR3 covers 14 residues.

This clone came up once. The chain employs TRBV10-3 and TRBJ2-1, with no clear D. V dropped 7 bases and J dropped 8 bases, with 18 bases sitting between them. The CDR3 is 14 amino acids. Per the germline V gene, CDR1 is ENHRY and CDR2 is SYGVKD. DNA of the CDR3: TGTGCCATCACTCCGGCCAGGTTCGGCGATGAGCAGTTCTTC. It yields the protein CAITPARFGDEQFF.

The rearrangement links TRBV19 to TRBJ1-3, with D possibly TRBD1 on 6 matching bases. Trimming stripped 3 bases from V and 4 bases from J, with 16 bases between. CDR1 is LNHDA and CDR2 is SQIVND in the germline V gene (reference sequence). The CDR3 contains 16 residues. CDR3 in amino acids: CASSIGARGYGNTIYF. CDR3 bases: TGTGCCAGTAGTATTGGAGCCAGGGGTTACGGAAACACCATATATTTT.

The V gene is TRBV6-6, the J gene TRBJ1-5, with a possible D match to TRBD1 (5 bases). V lost 4 bases and J 6 bases, leaving 13 bases between the germline ends. CDR1 and CDR2 from the germline V gene are MNHNY and SVGAGI (reference sequence). The CDR3 has 14 amino acids. CDR3 nucleotides: TGTGCCAGCAGTTCGGCAGGGTCGTTTCAGCCCCAGCATTTT. Translated, it gives CASSSAGSFQPQHF.

This chain uses TRBV5-1 with TRBJ2-3; maybe TRBD1 (5 bases). Looked up from germline, CDR1 is SGHRS and CDR2 is YFSETQ. V was shortened by 2 bases and J by 2 bases, with 15 bases between the two germline ends. This CDR3 has 16 amino acids. The CDR3 region is CASSLQDRRTTDTQYF. CDR3 nucleotides: TGCGCCAGCAGCTTACAGGACCGTCGGACCACAGATACGCAGTATTTT.

The chain uses TRBV7-2 and TRBJ2-7; the match to TRBD2 covers 9 bases. V was pared by 1 base and J by 5 bases, with 9 bases of the junction left unmatched. Germline V CDR1 and CDR2: SGHTA, FQGNSA. The CDR3 is 16 residues long. The CDR3 coding sequence is TGTGCCAGCAGCTTAGTAGTCCTAGCGGGGTCCCACGAGCAGTACTTC. It translates to CASSLVVLAGSHEQYF.

This chain joins TRBV11-2 and TRBJ2-1, with 10 bases that match TRBD1. Trimming cost V 4 bases and J 4 bases; bases outside gene matches: 7. Looked up from germline, CDR1 is SGHAT and CDR2 is FQNNGV. The CDR3 totals 16 residues. The CDR3 DNA is TGTGCCAGCAGCTCCTACGACAGGGGGCTGTACAATGAGCAGTTCTTC. This codes for CASSSYDRGLYNEQFF.